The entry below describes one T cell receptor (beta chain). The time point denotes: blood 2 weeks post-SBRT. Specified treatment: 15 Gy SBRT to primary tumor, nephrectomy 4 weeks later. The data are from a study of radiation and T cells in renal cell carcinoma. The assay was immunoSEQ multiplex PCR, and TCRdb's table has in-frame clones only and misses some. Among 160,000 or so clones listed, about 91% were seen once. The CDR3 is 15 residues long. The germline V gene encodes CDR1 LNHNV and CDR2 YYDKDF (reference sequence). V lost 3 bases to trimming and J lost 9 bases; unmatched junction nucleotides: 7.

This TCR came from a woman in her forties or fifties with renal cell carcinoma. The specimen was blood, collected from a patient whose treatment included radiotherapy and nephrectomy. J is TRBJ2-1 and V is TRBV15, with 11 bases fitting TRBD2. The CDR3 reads CATSRSGTSGPEQFF. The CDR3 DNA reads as TGTGCCACCAGCAGGTCCGGGACTAGCGGTCCTGAGCAGTTCTTC.